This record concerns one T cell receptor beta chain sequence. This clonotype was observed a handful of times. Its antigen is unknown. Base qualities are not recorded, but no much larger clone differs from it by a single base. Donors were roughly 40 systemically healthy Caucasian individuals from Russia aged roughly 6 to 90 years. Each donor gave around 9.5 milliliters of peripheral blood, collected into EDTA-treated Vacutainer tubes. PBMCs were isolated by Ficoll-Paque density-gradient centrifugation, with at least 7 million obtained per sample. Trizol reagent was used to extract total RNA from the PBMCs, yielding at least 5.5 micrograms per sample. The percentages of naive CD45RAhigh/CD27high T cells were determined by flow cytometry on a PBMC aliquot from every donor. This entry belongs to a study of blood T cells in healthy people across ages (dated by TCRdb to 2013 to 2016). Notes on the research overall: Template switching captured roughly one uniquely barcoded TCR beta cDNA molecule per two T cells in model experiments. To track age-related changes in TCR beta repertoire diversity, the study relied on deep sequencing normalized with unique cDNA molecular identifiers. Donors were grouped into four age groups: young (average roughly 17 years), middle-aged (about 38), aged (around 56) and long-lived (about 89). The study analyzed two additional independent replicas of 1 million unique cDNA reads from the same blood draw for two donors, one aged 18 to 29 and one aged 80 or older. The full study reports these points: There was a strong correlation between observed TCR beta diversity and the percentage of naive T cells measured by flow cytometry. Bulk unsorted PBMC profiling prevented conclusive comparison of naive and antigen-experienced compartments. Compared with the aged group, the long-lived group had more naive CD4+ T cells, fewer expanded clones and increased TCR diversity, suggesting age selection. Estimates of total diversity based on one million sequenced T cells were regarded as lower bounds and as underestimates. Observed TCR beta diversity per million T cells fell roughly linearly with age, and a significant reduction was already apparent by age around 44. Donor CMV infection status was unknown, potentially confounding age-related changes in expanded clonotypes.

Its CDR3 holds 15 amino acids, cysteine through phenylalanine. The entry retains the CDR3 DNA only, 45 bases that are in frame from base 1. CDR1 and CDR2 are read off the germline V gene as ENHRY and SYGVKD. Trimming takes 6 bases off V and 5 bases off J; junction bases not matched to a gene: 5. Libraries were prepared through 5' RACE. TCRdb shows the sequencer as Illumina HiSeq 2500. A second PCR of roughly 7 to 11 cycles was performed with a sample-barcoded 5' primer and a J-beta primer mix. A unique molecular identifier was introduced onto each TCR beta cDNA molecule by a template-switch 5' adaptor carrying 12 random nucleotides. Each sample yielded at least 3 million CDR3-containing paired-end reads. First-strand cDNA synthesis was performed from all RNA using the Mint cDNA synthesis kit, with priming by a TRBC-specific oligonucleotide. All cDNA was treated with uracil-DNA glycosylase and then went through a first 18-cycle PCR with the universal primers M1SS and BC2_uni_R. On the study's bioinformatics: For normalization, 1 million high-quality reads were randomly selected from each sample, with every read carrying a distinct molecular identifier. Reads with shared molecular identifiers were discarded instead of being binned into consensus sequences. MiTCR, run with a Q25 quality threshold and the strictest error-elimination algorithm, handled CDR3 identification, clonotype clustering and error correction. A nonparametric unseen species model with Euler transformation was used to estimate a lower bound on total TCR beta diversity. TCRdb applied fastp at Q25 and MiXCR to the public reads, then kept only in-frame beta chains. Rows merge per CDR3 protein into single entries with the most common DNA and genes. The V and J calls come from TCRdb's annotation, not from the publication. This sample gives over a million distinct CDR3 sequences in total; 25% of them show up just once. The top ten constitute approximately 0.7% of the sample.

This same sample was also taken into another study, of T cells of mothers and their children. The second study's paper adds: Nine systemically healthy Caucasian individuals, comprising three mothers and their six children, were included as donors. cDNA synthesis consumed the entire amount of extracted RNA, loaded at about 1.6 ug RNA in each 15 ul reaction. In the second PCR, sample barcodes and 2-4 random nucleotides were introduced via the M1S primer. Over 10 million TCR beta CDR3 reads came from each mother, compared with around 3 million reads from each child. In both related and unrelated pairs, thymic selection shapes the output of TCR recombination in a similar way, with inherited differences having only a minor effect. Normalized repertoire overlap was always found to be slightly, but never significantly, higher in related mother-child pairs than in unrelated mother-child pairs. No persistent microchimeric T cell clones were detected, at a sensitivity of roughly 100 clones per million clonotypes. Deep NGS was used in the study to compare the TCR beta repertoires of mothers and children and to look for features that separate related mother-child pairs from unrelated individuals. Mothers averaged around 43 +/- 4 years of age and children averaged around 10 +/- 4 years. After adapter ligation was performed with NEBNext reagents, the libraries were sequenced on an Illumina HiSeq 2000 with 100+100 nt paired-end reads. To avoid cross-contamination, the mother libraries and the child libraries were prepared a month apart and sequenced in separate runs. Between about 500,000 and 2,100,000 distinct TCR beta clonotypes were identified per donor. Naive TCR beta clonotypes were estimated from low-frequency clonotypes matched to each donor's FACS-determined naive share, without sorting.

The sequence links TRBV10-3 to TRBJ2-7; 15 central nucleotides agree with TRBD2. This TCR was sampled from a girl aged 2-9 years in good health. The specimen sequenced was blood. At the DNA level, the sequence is TGTGCCATCAGGGGGACTAGCGGGGGGTCGAACGAGCAGTACTTC. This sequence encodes CAIRGTSGGSNEQYF.